The 24 T cell receptor beta chains below were found in one sample sequenced in a study of blood T cell repertoires in COVID-19. TCRdb's table, derived via immunoSEQ multiplex PCR, lists solely in-frame clones and lacks some. The sample records 65,000 or so clones, approximately 88% being singletons. Sequencing was done on a sample of peripheral blood. Receptors originate from a man aged 30 to 39 with COVID-19, enrolled during active disease.

In its sample, this clone is medium-sized. The chain recombines TRBV11-2 with TRBJ2-7, with 7 nucleotides matching TRBD2. The CDR3 covers 13 residues. The J segment lost 2 bases and the V segment lost 5 bases, leaving 3 bases of the junction unmatched. The germline CDR1 and CDR2 sequences are SGHAT and FQNNGV. The CDR3 sequence is CASSAGLTYEQYF. The CDR3 coding sequence is TGTGCCAGCAGCGCGGGACTAACCTACGAGCAGTACTTC.

About this clone: Germline and junction disagree at one end, which may indicate a read error. V and J are TRBV7-7 and TRBJ2-2, with D possibly matching TRBD2 (6 bases). The CDR3 sequence is 13 residues long. The germline V gene has CDR1 SSHAT and CDR2 FNYEAQ (reference sequence). Written as DNA, the CDR3 is TGTGCTAGCAGCTTAGGGAGGACCGGGGAGCTGTTTTTT. It yields the protein CASSLGRTGELFF.

Details on this clone: This CDR3 is also generated by other DNA sequences in the sample. This chain joins TRBV7-2 and TRBJ2-3; 10 bases agree with TRBD2. Trimming took 3 bases from V and 4 from J; bases not matched to a gene: 10. Germline V gene data show CDR1 as SGHTA and CDR2 as FQGNSA. This CDR3 has 17 residues. As DNA, the CDR3 is TGTGCCAGCAGCTTGCGTCTAGCGGGAGTGGGTGCAGATACGCAGTATTTT. The encoded protein is CASSLRLAGVGADTQYF.

This chain links TRBV4-1 with TRBJ2-7; 8 bases map to TRBD1. This CDR3 contains 14 residues. Germline CDR1 reads MGHRA; CDR2 reads YSYEKL. V trimming: 4 bases; J trimming: 6 bases; junction bases outside the gene matches: 8. This CDR3 reads CASSPSGQVREQYF. CDR3 nucleotides: TGCGCCAGCAGCCCATCGGGACAGGTTCGCGAGCAGTACTTC.

The genes are TRBV4-2 and TRBJ2-2; D might be TRBD2 (6 bases). CDR3 length: 16 residues. Per germline, CDR1 LGHNA and CDR2 YNFKEQ. V gave up 0 bases and J gave up 5 bases, with 13 bases separating them. The CDR3 sequence is CASSQETGAVTGELFF. CDR3 DNA sequence: TGTGCCAGCAGCCAAGAGACGGGAGCGGTGACCGGGGAGCTGTTTTTT.

This chain joins TRBV7-9 and TRBJ1-2; maybe TRBD1 (6 bases). CDR1 SEHNR and CDR2 FQNEAQ come from the germline V gene (reference sequence). The CDR3 consists of 15 residues. V lost 5 bases to trimming and J lost 5 bases, with 18 bases between them. This CDR3 reads CASSVGAVLRYGYTF. CDR3 in DNA: TGTGCCAGCAGCGTGGGGGCAGTTCTGAGGTATGGCTACACCTTC. The full variable domain, with the rest looked up from reference TRBV7-9 and TRBJ1-2, is DTGVSQNPRHKITKRGQNVTFRCDPISEHNRLYWYRQTLGQGPEFLTYFQNEAQLEKSRLLSDRFSAERPKGSFSTLEIQRTEQGDSAMYLCASSVGAVLRYGYTFGSGTRLTVV.

The CDR3 DNA reads as TGTGCCTGGTGGCACCGGGACACTAATTCACCCCTCCACTTT. Residues: CAWWHRDTNSPLHF. The rearrangement links TRBV30 to TRBJ1-6, with D possibly being TRBD1 (6 bases). Germline V gives CDR1 GTSNPN, CDR2 SVGIG (reference sequence). This CDR3 is 14 amino acids long. Trimming took 5 bases from V and 6 from J, leaving 14 bases between them.

The V call is TRBV7-8, the J call TRBJ2-7, with 7 bases aligning to TRBD2. Germline CDR1 and CDR2: SGHVS and FQNEAQ. Trimming cost V 0 bases and J 0 bases; bases outside gene matches: 5. The CDR3 runs 16 residues. CDR3 nucleotide sequence: TGTGCCAGCAGCTTAGCCGGGACTATAAGCTCCTACGAGCAGTACTTC. Amino acids: CASSLAGTISSYEQYF. Drawing the rest from reference TRBV7-8 and TRBJ2-7, the complete variable domain is GAGVSQSPRYKVAKRGQDVALRCDPISGHVSLFWYQQALGQGPEFLTYFQNEAQLDKSGLPSDRFFAERPEGSVSTLKIQRTQQEDSAVYLCASSLAGTISSYEQYFGPGTRLTVT.

The chain is built from TRBV4-3 and TRBJ2-2, with no clear D. V shed 0 bases and J shed 4 bases, with 9 bases lying between them. Germline CDR1 is LGHNA and CDR2 is YSLEER. The CDR3 has 15 residues. The CDR3 DNA reads as TGCGCCAGCAGCCAAGAAAGCGTTATCACCGGGGAGCTGTTTTTT. Its protein is CASSQESVITGELFF.

A few counts support this clone. The CDR3 loop is CAISDRGEQYF. CDR3 nucleotide sequence: TGTGCCATCAGTGACCGGGGTGAGCAGTACTTC. The V gene is TRBV10-3, the J gene TRBJ2-7; D possibly corresponds to TRBD2 (5 bases). The CDR3 is 11 amino acids. V was shortened by 3 bases and J by 7 bases, with 7 bases between the two germline ends. In germline, CDR1 is ENHRY, CDR2 SYGVKD.

The rearrangement links TRBV5-1 to TRBJ2-3, with unresolved D. Trimming removed 3 bases at V and 3 bases at J, with 14 bases between. This CDR3 spans 15 amino acids. In germline, CDR1 is SGHRS, CDR2 YFSETQ. CDR3 in amino acids: CASSYAAAPTDTQYF. CDR3 nucleotide sequence: TGCGCCAGCAGCTATGCCGCGGCCCCTACAGATACGCAGTATTTT.

The J gene is TRBJ2-1, the V gene TRBV7-3, with unresolved D. The germline CDR1 and CDR2 sequences are SGHTA and FQGTGA. Trimming removed 5 bases from V and 5 bases from J, with 10 bases in between. The length of the CDR3 is 13 residues. CDR3 DNA sequence: TGTGCCAGCAGCCCCAGTTATAACAATGAGCAGTTCTTC. Translation: CASSPSYNNEQFF. Full variable domain (outside the CDR3, taken from reference TRBV7-3 and TRBJ2-1): GAGVSQTPSNKVTEKGKYVELRCDPISGHTALYWYRQSLGQGPEFLIYFQGTGAADDSGLPNDRFFAVRPEGSVSTLKIQRTERGDSAVYLCASSPSYNNEQFFGPGTRLTVL.

CDR3 nucleotide sequence: TGCGCCAGCAGCTTGACTAGCGGGAGCTCCTACGAGCAGTACTTC. It translates to CASSLTSGSSYEQYF. The rearrangement joins TRBV5-1 to TRBJ2-7, with 11 bases fitting TRBD2. Germline CDR1 SGHRS, CDR2 YFSETQ. V was pared by 1 base and J by 0 bases, with 0 bases of the junction left unmatched. The CDR3 sequence is 15 residues long.

The chain has TRBV19 and TRBJ2-7, with D tentatively TRBD1 (6 bases). The CDR3 is 16 amino acids. Trimming cost V 2 bases and J 2 bases, with 16 bases left between them. Germline V gene lookup returns CDR1 LNHDA and CDR2 SQIVND (reference sequence). As DNA, the CDR3 is TGTGCCAGTAGTATAACCCGGGACATCGACACCTACGAGCAGTACTTC. It encodes CASSITRDIDTYEQYF. The complete variable domain, with remaining parts taken from reference TRBV19 and TRBJ2-7, reads DGGITQSPKYLFRKEGQNVTLSCEQNLNHDAMYWYRQDPGQGLRLIYYSQIVNDFQKGDIAEGYSVSREKKESFPLTVTSAQKNPTAFYLCASSITRDIDTYEQYFGPGTRLTVT.

This sequence joins TRBV18 and TRBJ2-7, with 7 bases aligning to TRBD1. Germline lookup yields CDR1 KGHSH and CDR2 LQKENI. V lost 3 bases, J lost 3 bases, and 2 bases stayed unmatched. CDR3 length: 13 residues. Written as DNA, the CDR3 is TGTGCCAGCTCACCCTGGGACAGCTACGAGCAGTACTTC. As protein: CASSPWDSYEQYF.

This clone is a singleton in its sample. The chain recombines TRBV28 with TRBJ1-5, with 7 bases identical to TRBD1. J was trimmed by 7 bases and V by 2 bases; bases with no gene match: 5. CDR1 MDHEN and CDR2 SYDVKM come from the germline V gene. The CDR3 spans 14 residues. The CDR3 spells CASSLQGGGQPQHF. CDR3 DNA: TGTGCCAGCAGTTTACAAGGGGGCGGACAGCCCCAGCATTTT.

The chain links TRBV20-1 to TRBJ2-1; a possible D gene is TRBD2 (5 bases). Germline-derived CDR1 and CDR2 are DFQATT and SNEGSKA (reference sequence). The germline V and J ends were trimmed by 7 bases and 6 bases, with 10 bases remaining between them. The length of the CDR3 is 11 residues. Here the CDR3 reads CSGARGNEQFF. As DNA, the CDR3 is TGCAGTGGGGCACGGGGCAATGAGCAGTTCTTC.

The chain recombines TRBV27 with TRBJ2-3; 8 nucleotides line up with TRBD2. Germline CDR1 MNHEY, CDR2 SMNVEV (reference sequence). V lost 6 bases to trimming and J lost 1 base; unmatched junction nucleotides: 6. This CDR3 is 15 amino acids long. CDR3 sequence: CASRGAGGRTDTQYF. The CDR3, as DNA: TGTGCCAGCAGGGGTGCGGGAGGTCGCACAGATACGCAGTATTTT.

Concerning this clone itself: At one of its ends the junction is not consistent with the germline gene, which may arise from a read error. The V and J genes are TRBV19 and TRBJ1-1; perhaps TRBD1 as D (6 bases). The CDR3 runs to 15 residues. Germline assignment: CDR1 LNHDA and CDR2 SQIVND (reference sequence). CDR3 DNA sequence: TGTGCCAGTAGTAAGGGGGAGGGGTGGAACACTGAAGCTCTCTTT. Translating gives CASSKGEGWNTEALF.

The chain combines TRBV9 with TRBJ2-2; the D is unclear. The CDR3 contains 12 residues. Germline assignment: CDR1 SGDLS and CDR2 YYNGEE. V was trimmed by 1 base and J by 5 bases, leaving 3 bases between them. The CDR3 coding sequence is TGTGCCAGCAGCGTATATACCGGGGAGCTGTTTTTT. This translates into CASSVYTGELFF. The full variable domain, completed using reference TRBV9 and TRBJ2-2, is DSGVTQTPKHLITATGQRVTLRCSPRSGDLSVYWYQQSLDQGLQFLIQYYNGEERAKGNILERFSAQQFPDLHSELNLSSLELGDSALYFCASSVYTGELFFGEGSRLTVL.

The rearrangement links TRBV5-8 to TRBJ1-4; 9 nucleotides line up with TRBD1. This CDR3 is built from 14 residues. Per the germline V gene, CDR1 is SGHTS and CDR2 is YDEGEE. The J segment lost 6 bases and the V segment lost 4 bases, leaving 4 bases of the junction unmatched. In DNA form, the CDR3 reads TGTGCCAGCAGCCCGGACAGGGGCGATGAAAAACTGTTTTTT. As protein: CASSPDRGDEKLFF.

The CDR3 loop is CASSAPGEYNEQFF. The DNA of the CDR3 is TGTGCCAGTAGTGCTCCGGGAGAGTACAATGAGCAGTTCTTC. The gene calls are TRBV19 and TRBJ2-1; perhaps TRBD2 as D (6 bases). The V gene's germline CDR1 is LNHDA and CDR2 SQIVND (reference sequence). The CDR3 loop spans 14 amino acids. V lost 5 bases, J lost 4 bases, and 12 bases lay in between.

The rearrangement links TRBV6-5 to TRBJ2-3; perhaps TRBD2 as D (5 bases). The CDR3 covers 15 residues. Per the germline V gene, CDR1 is MNHEY and CDR2 is SVGAGI. Deletions cut 6 bases from V and 0 bases from J, with 13 bases between. The CDR3 spells CASRKRGFSTDTQYF. CDR3 bases: TGTGCCAGCAGAAAACGCGGGTTCAGCACAGATACGCAGTATTTT.

The J gene is TRBJ1-2, the V gene TRBV4-1; TRBD1 aligns across 7 bases. Germline loops: CDR1 MGHRA, CDR2 YSYEKL. This CDR3 spans 15 amino acids. After removal of 4 bases from V and 5 bases from J, the junction contained 10 bases not matched to a gene. The CDR3 spells CASSPTRGGGYGYTF. CDR3 DNA sequence: TGCGCCAGCAGCCCGACCCGAGGGGGCGGTTATGGCTACACCTTC.